These T cell receptor beta chains were read from a single sample in a study of regulatory T cells in long-lasting Graves disease. TCRdb re-called the multiplex PCR reads with MiXCR, one entry per CDR3 protein. Of 300,000 to 500,000 distinct CDR3 sequences detected, less than 25% appear once; the ten largest clones hold around 20%. The sample here was peripheral blood mononuclear cells (PBMCs), taken when the disease was refractory, from a patient treated with antithyroid drugs. These receptors were taken from a female donor with Graves disease. Both conserved end residues are part of each CDR3. The D gene is left open where the match is weak. Where a row states a size, it is once, few, many or the class of an expanded clone; other rows omit it.

v_gene	j_gene	abundance	d_gene	CDR3aa	CDR3nt
TRBV27	TRBJ2-5	-	-	CASSLRGGDPQETQYF	TGTGCCAGCAGCCTCAGGGGTGGGGATCCCCAAGAGACCCAGTACTTC
TRBV12-3/TRBV12-4	TRBJ1-2	many	TRBD1	CASSRQGFSRYTF	TGTGCCAGCAGTCGACAGGGTTTCTCTCGCTACACCTTC
TRBV4-3	TRBJ1-1	-	-	CASSHGVVAGAEAFF	TGCGCCAGCAGCCATGGGGTGGTAGCCGGGGCTGAAGCTTTCTTT
TRBV28	TRBJ2-7	-	TRBD2	CASSLASGRGSEQYF	TGTGCCAGCAGTTTGGCTAGCGGGAGAGGCAGCGAGCAGTACTTC
TRBV27	TRBJ1-2	many	-	CASVGSNGYTF	TGTGCCAGCGTGGGGTCGAATGGCTACACCTTC
TRBV5-1	TRBJ2-2	many	-	CASREGTGELFF	TGTGCCAGCAGAGAGGGCACCGGGGAGCTGTTTTTT
TRBV4-2	TRBJ2-2	-	-	CASSQWISGQRNTGELFF	TGTGCCAGCAGCCAATGGATCTCCGGACAGCGGAACACCGGGGAGCTGTTTTTT
TRBV10-3	TRBJ1-2	many	-	CAISEMQAPNYGYTF	TGTGCCATCAGTGAGATGCAGGCCCCAAACTATGGCTACACCTTC
TRBV19	TRBJ2-2	-	-	CASSRGPTGELFF	TGTGCCAGTAGTAGGGGGCCTACCGGGGAGCTGTTTTTT
TRBV19	TRBJ1-1	few	-	CASSSQGRFPFF	TGTGCCAGTAGTTCACAGGGAAGGTTTCCTTTCTTT
TRBV9	TRBJ2-7	many	-	CASSVAGGEGVYEQYF	TGTGCCAGCAGCGTAGCTGGGGGGGAGGGGGTTTACGAGCAGTACTTC
TRBV28	TRBJ2-7	many	-	CASSLMGTYEQYF	TGTGCCAGCAGTTTAATGGGGACCTACGAGCAGTACTTC
TRBV20-1	TRBJ2-7	few	TRBD2	CSASPLAGGAYEQYF	TGCAGTGCTAGCCCTCTGGCGGGAGGGGCCTACGAGCAGTACTTC
TRBV30	TRBJ2-3	-	-	CAWRQGPSTDTQYF	TGTGCCTGGAGGCAGGGCCCTAGCACAGATACGCAGTATTTT
TRBV27	TRBJ2-7	many	TRBD2	CASSLSRASGSSYEQYF	TGTGCCAGCAGTTTATCGAGGGCTAGCGGGAGTTCCTACGAGCAGTACTTC
TRBV6-1	TRBJ1-5	-	-	CASSPDNSNQPQHF	TGTGCCAGCAGCCCAGACAATAGCAATCAGCCCCAGCATTTT
TRBV3-1	TRBJ2-7	many	-	CASSQGISEQYF	TGTGCCAGCAGCCAAGGGATAAGCGAGCAGTACTTC
TRBV19	TRBJ2-4	few	TRBD1	CASSIGTGGKLAKNIQYF	TGTGCCAGTAGTATCGGGACAGGGGGCAAGTTGGCCAAAAACATTCAGTACTTC
TRBV12-3/TRBV12-4	TRBJ1-6	many	-	CASSLPSLRALHF	TGTGCCAGCAGTTTACCATCTCTACGGGCCCTCCACTTT
TRBV7-9	TRBJ2-5	-	-	CASSLALLGGVQETQYF	TGTGCCAGCAGCTTAGCCCTACTAGGTGGGGTCCAAGAGACCCAGTACTTC
TRBV27	TRBJ2-7	many	TRBD1	CASSSTVDRGVYEQYF	TGTGCCAGCAGTTCAACGGTAGACAGGGGGGTCTACGAGCAGTACTTC
TRBV5-1	TRBJ2-2	few	-	CASSLVEAGELFF	TGCGCCAGCAGCTTGGTAGAGGCCGGGGAGCTGTTTTTT
TRBV28	TRBJ2-7	many	TRBD1	CASRPTGEPRSYEQYF	TGTGCCAGCAGGCCTACAGGGGAACCAAGGTCCTACGAGCAGTACTTC
TRBV6-1	TRBJ1-1	many	-	CASRAMNTEAFF	TGTGCCAGCAGAGCAATGAACACTGAAGCTTTCTTT
TRBV4-3	TRBJ2-7	many	-	CASSQEHGQPPYEQYF	TGCGCCAGCAGCCAAGAACACGGACAGCCTCCCTACGAGCAGTACTTC
TRBV5-1	TRBJ2-2	-	TRBD2	CASSLVRLAGVRTGELFF	TGCGCCAGCAGCTTGGTCCGACTAGCGGGAGTTCGCACCGGGGAGCTGTTTTTT
TRBV29-1	TRBJ2-7	few	TRBD1	CSVAGGQGPSYEQYF	TGCAGCGTTGCGGGGGGACAGGGCCCCTCCTACGAGCAGTACTTC
TRBV18	TRBJ2-5	many	-	CASSPPSQETQYF	TGTGCCAGCTCCCCCCCAAGCCAAGAGACCCAGTACTTC
TRBV7-2	TRBJ2-3	-	TRBD2	CASSLDSGRGTDTQYF	TGTGCCAGCAGCTTAGATAGCGGGAGAGGCACAGATACGCAGTATTTT
TRBV20-1	TRBJ2-2	many	-	CSASVTTNTGELFF	TGCAGTGCTAGTGTAACCACGAACACCGGGGAGCTGTTTTTT
TRBV6-2/TRBV6-3	TRBJ2-7	many	TRBD1	CASSYVQGASEQYF	TGTGCCAGCAGTTACGTCCAGGGGGCGAGTGAGCAGTACTTC
TRBV7-8	TRBJ2-1	-	TRBD2	CASSPGWGGNEQFF	TGTGCCAGCAGCCCCGGTTGGGGGGGCAATGAGCAGTTCTTC
TRBV6-2/TRBV6-3	TRBJ2-4	-	-	CASRAVAKNIQYF	TGTGCCAGCAGAGCAGTAGCCAAAAACATTCAGTACTTC
TRBV9	TRBJ2-1	-	-	CASSLSPSSYNEQFF	TGTGCCAGCAGCCTTAGTCCGAGCTCCTACAATGAGCAGTTCTTC
TRBV30	TRBJ2-7	many	-	CAWSVITSLSSYEQYF	TGTGCCTGGAGTGTCATTACTTCTCTTAGCTCCTACGAGCAGTACTTC
TRBV28	TRBJ1-2	many	-	CATSYSSDSYRLGYTF	TGTGCCACTTCATATTCTTCCGACAGCTACCGGCTTGGCTACACCTTC
TRBV6-1	TRBJ1-1	few	-	CASRSANTEAFF	TGTGCCAGCAGGTCAGCGAACACTGAAGCTTTCTTT
TRBV11-2	TRBJ2-7	many	-	CASSVLGDEQYF	TGTGCCAGCAGCGTCCTCGGGGACGAGCAGTACTTC
TRBV28	TRBJ2-7	many	-	CASPPGHIPQANYEQYF	TGTGCCAGCCCCCCGGGACACATACCGCAAGCAAACTACGAGCAGTACTTC
TRBV7-2	TRBJ2-4	many	-	CASSLDRGARNIQYF	TGTGCCAGCAGCTTAGATCGGGGGGCGAGGAACATTCAGTACTTC
TRBV7-9	TRBJ2-4	-	TRBD1	CASSTDRGYNIQYF	TGTGCCAGCAGCACGGACAGGGGGTACAACATTCAGTACTTC
TRBV29-1	TRBJ2-2	many	-	CSVPGLNTGELFF	TGCAGCGTGCCGGGACTCAACACCGGGGAGCTGTTTTTT
TRBV5-1	TRBJ1-5	many	-	CASSSRDSNQPQHF	TGCGCCAGCAGCAGTAGAGATAGCAATCAGCCCCAGCATTTT
TRBV7-2	TRBJ1-1	few	-	CASSFLTAAEAFF	TGTGCCAGCAGCTTTCTGACAGCGGCTGAAGCTTTCTTT
TRBV7-2	TRBJ1-2	many	-	CASSTPLGGFGYTF	TGTGCCAGCAGCACACCTTTGGGGGGCTTTGGCTACACCTTC
TRBV7-8	TRBJ2-7	-	TRBD1	CASTGVPGQGAYEQYF	TGTGCCAGCACTGGGGTTCCCGGACAGGGGGCCTACGAGCAATACTTC
TRBV20-1	TRBJ2-7	many	-	CSASGGELYEQYF	TGCAGTGCTAGTGGCGGGGAACTCTACGAGCAGTACTTC
TRBV6-1	TRBJ2-2	-	-	CASSPYLGELFF	TGTGCCAGCAGTCCTTATTTGGGGGAGCTGTTTTTT
TRBV3-1	TRBJ2-7	few	-	CASSSPTVPGYEQYF	TGTGCCAGCAGCTCACCGACAGTCCCGGGGTACGAGCAGTACTTC
TRBV2	TRBJ2-2	few	-	CASSHGELFF	TGTGCCAGCAGCCACGGGGAGCTGTTTTTT
TRBV4-2	TRBJ2-2	few	-	CASSQDSGPGELFF	TGTGCCAGCAGCCAAGATTCAGGCCCCGGGGAGCTGTTTTTT
TRBV18	TRBJ1-1	-	TRBD1	CASSEFDRALNTEAFF	TGTGCCAGCTCAGAATTTGACAGGGCTTTGAACACTGAAGCTTTCTTT
TRBV6-1	TRBJ2-1	-	TRBD1	CASTYRTGDYNEQFF	TGTGCCAGCACATACCGGACAGGGGATTACAATGAGCAGTTCTTC
TRBV18	TRBJ2-7	few	-	CASSLTELPKQYF	TGTGCCAGCTCACTCACCGAGCTCCCAAAGCAGTACTTC
TRBV20-1	TRBJ1-2	-	TRBD1	CSAPRGQGKGYGYTF	TGCAGTGCTCCCCGTGGACAGGGAAAAGGCTATGGCTACACCTTC
TRBV7-2	TRBJ1-1	few	-	CASSLARTRGYF	TGTGCCAGCAGCTTAGCGCGGACCCGGGGCTATTTT
TRBV20-1	TRBJ1-5	-	TRBD1	CSAGPGQGAGGNQPQHF	TGCAGTGCTGGACCGGGACAGGGGGCAGGTGGCAATCAGCCCCAGCATTTT
TRBV10-2	TRBJ1-1	few	-	CASRYTEAFF	TGCGCCAGTCGGTACACTGAAGCTTTCTTT
TRBV28	TRBJ2-7	few	-	CASSYSVDPSYEQYF	TGTGCCAGCAGTTACTCCGTAGACCCATCCTACGAGCAGTACTTC